This T cell receptor beta chain was retrieved from a study of cytomegalovirus exposure and HLA in healthy donors. Whole-study findings and limits: Later, an analysis showed that TCR beta chains associated with HLA were more clonally expanded than others that were equally common.

On this clone: Its antigen is still unknown.

V trimming: 7 bases; J trimming: 8 bases; junction bases outside the gene matches: 6. The CDR3 runs 12 residues. The germline V gene encodes CDR1 SGHNT and CDR2 YYREEE (reference sequence). With 60 Vbeta and 13 Jbeta primers, the PCR was carried out. In the authors' methods: Roughly 11 million of the approximately 80 million unique TCR beta chains counted in a later analysis were shared. TCRdb keeps only in-frame clones here, not all; method: immunoSEQ multiplex PCR. Clone size and V and J calls were adopted from that table, with D and trimming inferred from the DNA. This repertoire shows under 200,000 clones, over 75% found once; its top ten account for about 14%.

The chain has TRBV5-4 and TRBJ1-2; 9 nucleotides line up with TRBD1. The clonotype was recovered from a man aged 45-65 years in good health and CMV-seropositive. The sequencing input was PBMCs. The CDR3 region is CASGGQGQGYTF. The CDR3 DNA sequence: TGTGCCAGCGGGGGACAGGGTCAAGGCTACACCTTC.